There are many counts of the clone carrying this T cell receptor (beta chain). Its specificity is unknown. The sample belongs to a study of molecular identifiers for immune sequencing clone quantification. Regarding the study as a whole: Clones carrying above 20 RNA copies accounted for over 98% of effector molecules, under 1% in naive cells.

Bulk TCR library preparation followed previously described methods with listed TCR primers. One entry per CDR3 protein results from TCRdb running MiXCR on the PCR reads. Of 460,000 or so distinct CDR3 sequences in the sample, 25% were seen once. Germline V gives CDR1 SGHTA, CDR2 FQGNSA. The CDR3 extends over 16 amino acids. V lost 2 bases and J lost 1, with 15 bases in between. J is TRBJ2-7 and V is TRBV7-2; possibly TRBD1 for D (6 bases). This receptor was obtained from a human donor in good health. Some libraries in this study had Jurkat cell RNA spiked in. Sequences were obtained from naive CD8+ T cells from blood, with Jurkat cell RNA spiked in. The subset here: FACS-sorted CD8+CD4-CCR7+CD45RA+ naive T cells. Written as DNA, the CDR3 is TGTGCCAGCAGCTTAAGAAGTACCAGGGGATCCTACGAGCAGTACTTC. Its protein is CASSLRSTRGSYEQYF.